The rows below give T cell receptor beta chains drawn from one sample of a study of T cells in Graves' hyperthyroidism and ophthalmopathy. TCRdb reprocessed the multiplex PCR reads via MiXCR and lists one record per CDR3 protein. The table includes approximately 570,000 distinct CDR3 sequences, 20% detected once. The material sequenced was blood. Source of these receptors: a man aged 35-49 years with Graves' ophthalmopathy. CDR3s include the opening cysteine and the closing phenylalanine or tryptophan. D genes are given only for firm matches. Expanded clones are given a class, and other clones once, few, many or no size at all.

abundance	d_gene	v_gene	j_gene	CDR3aa	CDR3nt
.	.	TRBV24-1	TRBJ2-4	CATSDSLAGPKNIQYF	TGTGCCACCAGTGATTCCCTCGCAGGACCCAAAAACATTCAGTACTTC
.	.	TRBV27	TRBJ2-1	CASSSTPYNEQFF	TGTGCCAGCAGTTCGACACCATACAATGAGCAGTTCTTC
few	TRBD2	TRBV28	TRBJ2-1	CASSTSGAVLYRQFF	TGTGCCAGCAGCACTAGCGGGGCCGTCCTTTACCGTCAGTTCTTC
.	.	TRBV6-1	TRBJ1-3	CASSPWPVGPEGNTIYF	TGTGCCAGCAGCCCGTGGCCCGTGGGGCCGGAAGGAAACACCATATATTTT
few	.	TRBV7-9	TRBJ2-1	CASTTTWGELYSYNEQFF	TGTGCCAGCACCACAACCTGGGGGGAACTCTACTCCTACAATGAGCAGTTCTTC
few	.	TRBV3-1	TRBJ2-1	CASSQVLDSYNEQFF	TGTGCCAGCAGCCAAGTGTTGGACTCCTACAATGAGCAGTTCTTC
few	TRBD1	TRBV11-3	TRBJ1-2	CASRYGTEKIGRGYTF	TGTGCCAGCAGATACGGGACAGAAAAAATAGGAAGAGGCTACACCTTC
.	.	TRBV5-4	TRBJ2-3	CASSAGQGGGDTQYF	TGTGCCAGCAGCGCGGGACAGGGCGGGGGGGATACGCAGTATTTT
.	TRBD1	TRBV29-1	TRBJ1-1	CSVNPGQVNTEAFF	TGCAGCGTAAACCCCGGACAGGTGAACACTGAAGCTTTCTTT
few	.	TRBV29-1	TRBJ2-7	CSVELAQGSTRQYF	TGCAGCGTGGAACTAGCCCAAGGATCGACTCGGCAGTACTTC
many	.	TRBV30	TRBJ2-2	CARSNTGELFF	TGTGCCCGCTCGAACACCGGGGAGCTGTTTTTT
many	.	TRBV5-1	TRBJ2-5	CASSLAGGYQETQYF	TGCGCCAGCAGCTTGGCAGGGGGGTACCAAGAGACCCAGTACTTC
.	TRBD2	TRBV10-3	TRBJ2-5	CAISERRLALETQYF	TGTGCCATCAGTGAGAGAAGACTAGCCCTAGAGACCCAGTACTTC
.	.	TRBV11-2	TRBJ2-7	CASSRGFYEQYF	TGTGCCAGCAGCCGCGGGTTCTACGAGCAGTACTTC
many	TRBD2	TRBV7-8	TRBJ2-5	CASSLVTSGEETQYF	TGTGCCAGCAGCTTAGTCACTAGCGGGGAAGAGACCCAGTACTTC
many	.	TRBV12-3/TRBV12-4	TRBJ1-4	CASRRGRANEKLFF	TGTGCCAGCAGGAGGGGACGGGCTAATGAAAAACTGTTTTTT
many	TRBD1	TRBV3-1	TRBJ2-2	CASSLRGGVNTGELFF	TGTGCCAGCAGCCTGAGAGGGGGCGTGAACACCGGGGAGCTGTTTTTT
.	TRBD1	TRBV2	TRBJ1-2	CATLGDRGYGYTF	TGTGCCACCTTAGGGGACAGGGGATATGGCTACACCTTC
many	.	TRBV3-1	TRBJ2-3	CASSQDGGVASDTQYF	TGTGCCAGCAGCCAAGACGGCGGCGTAGCGTCAGATACGCAGTATTTT
.	.	TRBV7-3	TRBJ2-7	CASSPRTNGEQYF	TGTGCCAGCAGCCCTCGGACAAACGGTGAGCAGTACTTC
.	.	TRBV5-1	TRBJ2-4	CASSLGSSLAKNIQYF	TGCGCCAGCAGCTTGGGCAGTTCTCTAGCCAAAAACATTCAGTACTTC
.	TRBD2	TRBV7-2	TRBJ2-1	CASSFKLWTSGRGHEQFF	TGTGCCAGCAGCTTTAAGCTATGGACTAGCGGGAGAGGGCATGAGCAGTTCTTC
few	TRBD1	TRBV11-2	TRBJ2-7	CASSQDRVPYEQYF	TGTGCCAGCAGCCAGGACAGGGTGCCCTACGAGCAGTACTTC
few	TRBD1	TRBV4-2	TRBJ1-1	CASSHSTGGRNTEALF	TGTGCCAGCAGCCACTCGACAGGGGGCCGTAACACTGAAGCTCTCTTT
few	TRBD2	TRBV7-9	TRBJ2-1	CASSSPAGDPYNEQFF	TGTGCCAGCAGCTCCCCTGCGGGGGATCCCTACAATGAGCAGTTCTTC
few	.	TRBV9	TRBJ1-1	CASSVVGGKAFF	TGTGCCAGCAGCGTAGTGGGGGGGAAAGCTTTCTTT
many	.	TRBV6-1	TRBJ1-1	CASGRGVTTEAFF	TGTGCCAGCGGACGAGGGGTGACCACTGAAGCTTTCTTT
.	TRBD1	TRBV7-9	TRBJ2-7	CASSATGTGSHEQYF	TGTGCCAGCAGCGCTACCGGGACAGGGTCCCACGAGCAGTACTTC
.	TRBD2	TRBV11-2	TRBJ2-1	CASSQFGGEGLNEQFF	TGCGCCAGCAGCCAATTTGGGGGGGAGGGCCTCAATGAGCAGTTCTTC
.	TRBD1	TRBV19	TRBJ2-7	CASRPTGAGNEQYF	TGTGCCAGCCGACCGACAGGGGCGGGCAACGAGCAGTACTTC
.	.	TRBV6-2/TRBV6-3	TRBJ2-2	CASSYLTSYTGELFF	TGTGCCAGCAGTTACCTTACTAGTTACACCGGGGAGCTGTTTTTT
.	.	TRBV30	TRBJ1-1	CAWSVIVAAANTEAFF	TGTGCCTGGAGTGTAATAGTGGCGGCCGCGAACACTGAAGCTTTCTTT
.	.	TRBV5-1	TRBJ2-1	CASSLVRWREVNNEQFF	TGCGCCAGCAGCTTAGTTAGGTGGCGGGAAGTAAACAATGAGCAGTTCTTC
.	.	TRBV5-1	TRBJ2-5	CASSLEAGYQETQYF	TGCGCCAGCAGCTTGGAGGCGGGGTACCAAGAGACCCAGTACTTC
.	TRBD1	TRBV19	TRBJ2-7	CASSKRAGGDSYEQYF	TGTGCCAGTAGTAAGAGGGCAGGGGGTGACTCCTACGAGCAGTACTTC
many	.	TRBV7-3	TRBJ2-1	CASSKGYPGSTEQFF	TGTGCCAGCAGCAAGGGATACCCGGGGAGTACTGAGCAGTTCTTC
.	.	TRBV19	TRBJ1-3	CASSVQGSAGNTIYF	TGTGCCAGTAGTGTACAGGGATCGGCTGGAAACACCATATATTTT
.	.	TRBV7-6	TRBJ2-7	CASTGATGEQYF	TGTGCCAGCACCGGGGCTACGGGGGAGCAGTACTTC
.	.	TRBV12-3/TRBV12-4	TRBJ2-2	CASRPSPPWMTGELFF	TGTGCCAGCAGGCCTTCACCCCCATGGATGACCGGGGAGCTGTTTTTT
.	.	TRBV19	TRBJ2-1	CASNLHPYNEQFF	TGTGCCAGTAACTTACACCCCTACAATGAGCAGTTCTTC
.	TRBD1	TRBV6-1	TRBJ1-2	CASNLDREVGGYTF	TGTGCCAGCAACCTCGACAGGGAAGTCGGTGGCTACACCTTC
many	.	TRBV12-3/TRBV12-4	TRBJ1-1	CASSSGQPYPLNTEAFF	TGTGCCAGCAGTTCCGGACAGCCCTATCCCTTGAACACTGAAGCTTTCTTT
.	TRBD1	TRBV10-3	TRBJ2-2	CAIRMTGGKNTGELFF	TGTGCCATCAGGATGACAGGGGGCAAGAACACCGGGGAGCTGTTTTTT
.	TRBD1	TRBV3-1	TRBJ2-5	CASSPTRQGAGETQYF	TGTGCCAGCAGCCCCACACGACAGGGGGCCGGGGAGACCCAGTACTTC
.	TRBD2	TRBV7-9	TRBJ2-7	CASSSPGLAGTYEQYF	TGTGCCAGCAGCTCGCCAGGACTAGCGGGTACCTACGAGCAGTACTTC
.	.	TRBV27	TRBJ2-5	CASSLKGQNTQYF	TGTGCCAGCAGTTTAAAGGGCCAAAACACCCAGTACTTC
many	.	TRBV3-1	TRBJ2-1	CASSQGPLEQFF	TGTGCCAGCAGCCAGGGGCCCTTGGAGCAGTTCTTC
.	.	TRBV7-2	TRBJ1-3	CASTPTGSGNTIYF	TGTGCCAGCACCCCGACAGGATCTGGAAACACCATATATTTT
few	TRBD1	TRBV18	TRBJ1-6	CASSPRPGQGNNSPLHF	TGTGCCAGCTCACCACGGCCGGGACAGGGGAATAATTCACCCCTCCACTTT
.	TRBD1	TRBV20-1	TRBJ1-2	CSADRRRDRGNYGYTF	TGCAGTGCTGACCGCCGCCGGGACAGGGGTAACTATGGCTACACCTTC
.	.	TRBV25-1	TRBJ2-1	CASSDDSVLYNEQFF	TGTGCCAGCAGTGACGATAGTGTTCTGTACAATGAGCAGTTCTTC
.	.	TRBV7-2	TRBJ1-4	CASSFKGVNEKLFF	TGTGCCAGCAGCTTTAAAGGGGTAAACGAAAAACTGTTTTTT